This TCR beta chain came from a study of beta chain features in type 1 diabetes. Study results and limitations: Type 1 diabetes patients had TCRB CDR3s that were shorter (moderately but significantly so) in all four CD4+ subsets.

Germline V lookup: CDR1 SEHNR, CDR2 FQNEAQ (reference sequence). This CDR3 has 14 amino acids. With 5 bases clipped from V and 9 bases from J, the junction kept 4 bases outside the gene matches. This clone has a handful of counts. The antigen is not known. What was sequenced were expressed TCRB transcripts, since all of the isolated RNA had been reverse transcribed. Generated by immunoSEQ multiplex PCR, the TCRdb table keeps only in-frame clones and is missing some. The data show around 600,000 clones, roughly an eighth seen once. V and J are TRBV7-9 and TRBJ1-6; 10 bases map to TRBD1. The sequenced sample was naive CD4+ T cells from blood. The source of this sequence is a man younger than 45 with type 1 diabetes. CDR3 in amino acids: CASSPDRGSSPLHF. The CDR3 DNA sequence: TGTGCCAGCAGCCCGGACAGGGGGAGTTCACCCCTCCACTTT. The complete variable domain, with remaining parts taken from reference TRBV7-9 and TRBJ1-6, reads DTGVSQNPRHKITKRGQNVTFRCDPISEHNRLYWYRQTLGQGPEFLTYFQNEAQLEKSRLLSDRFSAERPKGSFSTLEIQRTEQGDSAMYLCASSPDRGSSPLHFGNGTRLTVT.